This T cell receptor (beta chain) comes out of a study of cytomegalovirus exposure and HLA in healthy donors. With respect to this clone: Its antigen is undetermined.

Findings and limits, study-wide: CMV serostatus stood as the only immune exposure information on hand. Later analysis identified a missense DCLRE1C variant that was linked to TCR beta V- and J-gene trimming. Roughly uniform sequencing depth across donors was assumed, possibly incorrectly.

Vbeta (60) and Jbeta (13) primers were used in the PCR. The authors' processing: Some 9.9 million shared chains were among approximately 87 million unique TCR beta chains counted in a later analysis. The repertoire was sequenced with immunoSEQ multiplex PCR; TCRdb's copy has only in-frame clones and lacks some. V, J and clone size were drawn from that table, and D and trimming were deduced from the DNA. This sample yields almost 200,000 clones, of which about four fifths are seen a single time; around 0.4% belongs to the top ten. The germline V gene has CDR1 LNHNV and CDR2 YYDKDF (reference sequence). CDR3 length: 13 amino acids. V was trimmed by 2 bases and J by 1 base, leaving 6 bases between them.

The V and J genes are TRBV15 and TRBJ2-7; no definite D call. Sequenced sample: PBMCs. The receptor was isolated from a male donor in good health and CMV-seropositive. The DNA of the CDR3 is TGTGCCACCAGCAGAACAACGTCCTACGAGCAGTACTTC. Its translation: CATSRTTSYEQYF.